Described below is a single T cell receptor beta chain sequence and its context. In the source study's methods: For nucleated cells, counts were estimated from reference gene primer amplification. Clones were read by immunoSEQ multiplex PCR, and TCRdb kept only the in-frame ones, dropping some. V and J calls and clone size follow that table, whereas D and trimming were derived from the DNA. This sample has approximately 20,000 clones; about 80% occur once, and the top ten carry about half. The data are from a study of blood T cell repertoires in COVID-19. Study details: The United States, Italy and Spain supplied acute and convalescent COVID-19 samples. PBMCs, B-cell-depleted T cells, or T cells provided the cDNA or gDNA that made up the material.

The CDR3 totals 15 residues. Germline loops: CDR1 MNHNY, CDR2 SVGAGI (reference sequence). Trimming shortened V by 5 bases and J by 4 bases, and 15 bases separated the two germline ends. The receptor was derived from a man in his sixties or seventies with acute or convalescent COVID-19. The genes are TRBV6-6 and TRBJ1-3; TRBD1 is a possible D gene (5 bases). Sequencing was performed on peripheral blood. CDR3 sequence: CASSPPGGSGNTIYF. CDR3 in DNA: TGTGCCAGCAGTCCGCCCGGGGGATCCGGAAACACCATATATTTT.